The 15 T cell receptor beta chains presented below share a single source sample, sequenced in a study of blood T cell repertoires in COVID-19. Produced via immunoSEQ multiplex PCR; TCRdb's table is partial and in-frame only. The profile shows about 75,000 clones, roughly 78% of them singletons. Source material: peripheral blood. These receptors came from a woman of 80 years or more with active or convalescent COVID-19.

The chain has TRBV11-2 and TRBJ1-2; 10 bases align to TRBD1. Germline CDR1 reads SGHAT; CDR2 reads FQNNGV. The CDR3 extends over 15 amino acids. V shed 5 bases and J 4 bases; nucleotides not matched to a gene: 7. DNA of the CDR3: TGTGCCAGCAGCGAAGGACAGGGGGTTGCCTATGGCTACACCTTC. Translation gives CASSEGQGVAYGYTF.

The rearrangement joins TRBV5-5 to TRBJ1-5; 7 bases map to TRBD1. CDR1 is SGHKS and CDR2 is YYEKEE in the germline V gene (reference sequence). The CDR3 covers 15 residues. The ends lost 5 bases at V and 7 bases at J; junction bases unmatched: 12. DNA for the CDR3: TGTGCCAGCAGTTTTAGCCTAGGGGGCGGACAGCCCCAGCATTTT. It translates to CASSFSLGGGQPQHF.

The rearrangement links TRBV28 to TRBJ1-2; D not certain. Trimming removed 6 bases from V and 4 bases from J, with 18 bases in between. CDR1 MDHEN and CDR2 SYDVKM come from the germline V gene. This CDR3 is 15 amino acids long. The CDR3 is CASSLPRPAGYGYTF. As DNA, the CDR3 is TGTGCCAGCAGCCTACCAAGGCCCGCGGGCTATGGCTACACCTTC.

This chain joins TRBV6-2 or TRBV6-3 and TRBJ2-7; tentative D call: TRBD2 (5 bases). The CDR3 loop spans 11 amino acids. Looked up from germline, CDR1 is MNHEY and CDR2 is SVGEGT. Trimming shortened V by 2 bases and J by 12 bases, and 11 bases separated the two germline ends. The DNA of the CDR3 is TGTGCCAGCAGTTACGGGCTAGCTCTGTACTTC. Its protein is CASSYGLALYF.

The chain uses TRBV6-5 and TRBJ2-7; 7 bases fit TRBD1. Germline CDR1 and CDR2: MNHEY and SVGAGI. CDR3 size: 15 residues. The V and J ends lost 2 bases and 5 bases, in that order; junction bases with no gene match: 9. CDR3 in amino acids: CASSYRTGEAHEQYF. CDR3 nucleotides: TGTGCCAGCAGTTACAGGACAGGTGAGGCCCACGAGCAGTACTTC.

The V gene is TRBV9, the J gene TRBJ2-3; TRBD2 matches at 12 bases. The V gene end was trimmed by 3 bases and the J gene end by 6 bases; junction bases not matched to a gene: 8. The CDR3 is 16 amino acids. In germline, CDR1 is SGDLS, CDR2 YYNGEE. CDR3 nucleotides: TGTGCCAGCAGCGCAAAGACTAGCGGGGGTTGGGATACGCAGTATTTT. It encodes CASSAKTSGGWDTQYF.

The rearrangement uses TRBV7-6 and TRBJ1-1; D might be TRBD1 (5 bases). This CDR3 contains 15 residues. CDR1 and CDR2 from the germline V gene are SGHVS and FNYEAQ. V lost 1 base and J 5 bases, leaving 14 bases between the germline ends. The CDR3 DNA is TGTGCCAGCAGCTTAGTGGGGGGAGGGATGACTGAAGCTTTCTTT. It translates to CASSLVGGGMTEAFF.

The chain is built from TRBV19 and TRBJ1-4, with D uncertain. With 4 bases removed from V and 5 bases from J, the gap between germline ends came to 11 bases. Germline lookup yields CDR1 LNHDA and CDR2 SQIVND (reference sequence). This CDR3 has 14 amino acids. The CDR3 here is CASSRGSGNEKLFF. CDR3 nucleotide sequence: TGTGCCAGTAGTAGAGGTTCGGGGAATGAAAAACTGTTTTTT.

This rearrangement joins TRBV24-1 to TRBJ2-5; a possible D gene is TRBD1 (6 bases). Germline V gives CDR1 KGHDR, CDR2 SFDVKD. Trimming removed 6 bases from V and 4 bases from J, with 14 bases in between. The CDR3 is 14 residues long. The DNA of the CDR3 is TGTGCCACCAGTACTGCAGGGGCCGGAGAGACCCAGTACTTC. This codes for CATSTAGAGETQYF.

V usage is TRBV7-9 and J usage is TRBJ2-3; perhaps TRBD2 as D (6 bases). The ends were cut back, 6 bases at V and 4 bases at J, with 26 bases in the middle. This CDR3 spans 18 amino acids. Per the germline V gene, CDR1 is SEHNR and CDR2 is FQNEAQ (reference sequence). The CDR3 bases are TGTGCCAGCAGAATCCCATTGTCCCGGGACTCTGGTCCAGATACGCAGTATTTT. Translated: CASRIPLSRDSGPDTQYF.

The rearrangement uses TRBV18 and TRBJ2-6; possible D gene TRBD2, 5 bases. This CDR3 is built from 17 residues. The germline V gene has CDR1 KGHSH and CDR2 LQKENI. Deletions cut 4 bases from V and 2 bases from J, with 15 bases between. The CDR3 nucleotides read TGTGCCAGCTCACTACGGGATACCTTAACTGGGGCCAACGTCCTGACTTTC. Translating gives CASSLRDTLTGANVLTF.

The CDR3 protein is CASSVVPSGSGELFF. DNA for the CDR3: TGTGCCAGCAGCGTAGTGCCTAGCGGGTCCGGGGAGCTGTTTTTT. J is TRBJ2-2 and V is TRBV9; 8 nucleotides match TRBD2. Per the germline V gene, CDR1 is SGDLS and CDR2 is YYNGEE. The CDR3 has 15 residues. Trimming took 0 bases from V and 6 from J; bases not matched to a gene: 4.

V gene TRBV11-2 combines with J gene TRBJ1-6, with TRBD1 matching 8 bases. Germline CDR1 is SGHAT and CDR2 is FQNNGV. The V gene end was trimmed by 3 bases and the J gene end by 9 bases; junction bases not matched to a gene: 4. The CDR3 spans 14 residues. Written as DNA, the CDR3 is TGTGCCAGCAGCTTTTCAGGGGGCAGTTCACCCCTCCACTTT. Translated, it gives CASSFSGGSSPLHF.

The chain links TRBV10-1 to TRBJ1-2; D may be TRBD1 (6 bases). Germline CDR1 and CDR2: WNHNN and SYGVQD (reference sequence). Trimming removed 7 bases from V and 5 bases from J, with 20 bases in between. The CDR3 is 15 residues long. The CDR3 DNA reads TGCGCCAGCAATGCCCGGGGTACAGGGACGTATGGCTACACCTTC. Residues: CASNARGTGTYGYTF.

V usage is TRBV7-8 and J usage is TRBJ1-5; D might be TRBD1 (5 bases). Germline V gene data show CDR1 as SGHVS and CDR2 as FQNEAQ. Trimming removed 5 bases from V and 0 bases from J, with 17 bases in between. The CDR3 sequence is 17 residues long. DNA of the CDR3: TGTGCCAGCAGCCCCTCCTTGGGGGGAAATAGCAATCAGCCCCAGCATTTT. Protein sequence: CASSPSLGGNSNQPQHF.